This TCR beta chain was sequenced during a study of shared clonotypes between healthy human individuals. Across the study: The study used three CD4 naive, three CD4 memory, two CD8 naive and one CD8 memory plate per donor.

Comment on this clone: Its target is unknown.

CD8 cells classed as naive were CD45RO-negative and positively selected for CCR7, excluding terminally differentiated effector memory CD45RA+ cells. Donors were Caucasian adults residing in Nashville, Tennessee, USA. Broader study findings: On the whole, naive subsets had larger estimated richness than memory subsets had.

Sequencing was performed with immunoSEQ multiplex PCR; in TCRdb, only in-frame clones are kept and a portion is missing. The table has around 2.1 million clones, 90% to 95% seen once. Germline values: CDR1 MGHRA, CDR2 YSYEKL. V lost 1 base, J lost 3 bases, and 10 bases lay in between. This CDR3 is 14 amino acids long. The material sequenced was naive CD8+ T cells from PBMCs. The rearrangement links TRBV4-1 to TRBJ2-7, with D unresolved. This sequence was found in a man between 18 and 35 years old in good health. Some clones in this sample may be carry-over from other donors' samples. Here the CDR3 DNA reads TGCGCCAGCAGCCAAGTCGCCACGGACTACGAGCAGTACTTC. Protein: CASSQVATDYEQYF.